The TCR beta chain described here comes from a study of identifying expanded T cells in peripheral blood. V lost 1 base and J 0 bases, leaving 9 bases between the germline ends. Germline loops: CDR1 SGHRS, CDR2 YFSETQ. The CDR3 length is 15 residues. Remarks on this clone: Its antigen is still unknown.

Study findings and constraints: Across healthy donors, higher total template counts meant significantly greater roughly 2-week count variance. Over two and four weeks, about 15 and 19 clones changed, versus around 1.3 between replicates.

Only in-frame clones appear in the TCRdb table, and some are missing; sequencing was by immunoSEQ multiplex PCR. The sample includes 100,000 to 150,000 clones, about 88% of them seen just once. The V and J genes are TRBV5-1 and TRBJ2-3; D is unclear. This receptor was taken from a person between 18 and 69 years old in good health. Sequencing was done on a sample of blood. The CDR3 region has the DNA TGCGCCAGCAGCTTGTATGGCGGAAGCACAGATACGCAGTATTTT. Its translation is CASSLYGGSTDTQYF.